This TCR beta chain was sequenced in a study of PD-1 blockade in mismatch repair-deficient tumors. Across the whole study: Enrolled about 2013-2017, patients had progressing, pretreated mismatch repair-deficient cancers of approximately 13 types.

This clone was recorded a few times. Its specificity is not known. The repertoire was sequenced with immunoSEQ multiplex PCR; TCRdb's copy has only in-frame clones and lacks some. The top ten clones hold roughly 5.5% of a sample with tens of thousands of clones, around 80% of them seen once. PCR or immunohistochemistry showed mismatch repair deficiency in every enrolled patient. TCR sequencing covered a few patients who responded to pembrolizumab. The study's findings and limits: After pembrolizumab, tumor-resident clones rose rapidly, then generally contracted before radiologic responses.

The germline gives CDR1 MNHNS, CDR2 SASEGT. CDR3 length equals 13 residues. V dropped 6 bases and J dropped 8; count of bases not matched to a gene: 5. The input for sequencing was peripheral blood, taken 44 weeks after starting pembrolizumab. The V call is TRBV6-1, the J call TRBJ2-1; 9 nucleotides match TRBD1. This receptor was taken from an adult with mismatch repair-deficient cancer. The CDR3 nucleotides read TGTGCCAGCAGACAGGGGGCTTTGGATGAGCAGTTCTTC. Amino acid sequence: CASRQGALDEQFF.